This TCR beta chain was sequenced in a study of blood T cell repertoires in COVID-19. In the study overall: Samples of COVID-19 (acute and convalescent) were obtained from the United States, Italy and Spain. Sample material is recorded as cDNA or gDNA derived from T cells, B-cell-depleted T cells, or PBMCs.

In the original analysis: Reference gene primer amplification yielded estimated nucleated cell counts. The method was immunoSEQ multiplex PCR; TCRdb's version includes in-frame clones alone and lacks a portion of them. V and J calls and clone size are those listed in that table; D and trimming were worked out from the DNA. In the table there are about 190,000 clones, more than 85% of which are singletons. The length of the CDR3 is 15 residues. Germline CDR1 reads MNHEY; CDR2 reads SVGAGI. V lost 5 bases, J lost 5 bases, and 18 bases lay in between. Sequenced material: peripheral blood. The chain recombines TRBV6-5 with TRBJ1-2; the D gene is possibly TRBD1 (6 bases). The sequence derives from a man between 25 and 39 years old with acute or convalescent COVID-19. CDR3 sequence (DNA): TGTGCCAGCAGTCGACAGGCGGGGGCCCTTTATGGCTACACCTTC. Translating gives CASSRQAGALYGYTF.